The TCR beta chain described here comes from a study of blood T cell repertoires in COVID-19. Study-wide context: Sources were T cells, B-cell-depleted T cells, or PBMCs; the material itself was cDNA or gDNA.

The CDR3 loop spans 17 amino acids. V was pared by 9 bases and J by 2 bases, with 18 bases of the junction left unmatched. Looked up from germline, CDR1 is WNHNN and CDR2 is SYGVQD (reference sequence). Original analysis: From reference gene primer amplification, estimates of nucleated cell counts were derived. TCRdb keeps only in-frame clones here, not all; method: immunoSEQ multiplex PCR. The D gene and trimming were derived from the DNA, and the V and J assignments and clone size from that table. The sample holds 100,000 to 150,000 clones, 70% to 90% seen once. The sequenced material came from peripheral blood. The receptor's source is a woman at least 80 years old with acute or convalescent COVID-19. The chain recombines TRBV10-1 with TRBJ2-7; 8 nucleotides match TRBD2. DNA for the CDR3: TGCGCCAGGAGCCCTACTCCAAGACTAGCGCGCACCTACGAGCAGTACTTC. As protein: CARSPTPRLARTYEQYF.